This passage covers 18 T cell receptor beta chains from one sample sequenced in a study of early T cells in non-severe SARS-CoV-2 infection. TCRdb re-called the 5' RACE reads with MiXCR, one entry per CDR3 protein. The table has about 84,000 distinct CDR3 sequences, over 10% seen once; the top ten hold approximately 2.4%. The sequenced sample consisted of whole blood. These receptors were collected from an adult who was a healthcare worker with PCR-confirmed SARS-CoV-2 infection or an uninfected control (not recorded which).

This clonotype showed up many times. The chain employs TRBV11-2 and TRBJ2-7; D perhaps matches TRBD1 (5 bases). The CDR3 has 13 residues. V was clipped by 2 bases and J by 1 base, with 6 bases between them. Germline-derived CDR1 and CDR2 are SGHAT and FQNNGV. Here the CDR3 DNA reads TGTGCCAGCAGCTTACACAGGTCCTACGAGCAGTACTTC. This translates into CASSLHRSYEQYF.

The chain recombines TRBV6-5 with TRBJ1-1; D uncertain. The V end was cut by 6 bases, the J end by 3 bases, with 14 bases between. CDR1 is MNHEY and CDR2 is SVGAGI in the germline V gene. The CDR3 length is 14 residues. The CDR3: CASSHGRGDTEAFF. The CDR3 nucleotides read TGTGCCAGCAGCCATGGTCGAGGTGACACTGAAGCTTTCTTT.

This clonotype was counted between two and nine times. The V gene is TRBV7-3, the J gene TRBJ2-3; unclear D gene. This CDR3 contains 14 residues. The germline V gene has CDR1 SGHTA and CDR2 FQGTGA. V lost 4 bases, J lost 3 bases, and 11 bases lay in between. CDR3 sequence reads: CASSSRNPTDTQYF. As DNA, the CDR3 is TGTGCCAGCAGCTCTCGGAATCCTACAGATACGCAGTATTTT.

This clonotype was seen a handful of times. The CDR3 DNA reads TGCAGTGCTAGCCTCAGGCAGGGGAATACGCAGTATTTT. Translating it yields CSASLRQGNTQYF. This sequence joins TRBV20-1 and TRBJ2-3; perhaps TRBD1 as D (6 bases). Germline values: CDR1 DFQATT, CDR2 SNEGSKA (reference sequence). The CDR3 loop spans 13 amino acids. V was clipped by 3 bases and J by 7 bases, with 14 bases between them.

This clonotype has at least ten counts. The chain joins TRBV29-1 to TRBJ1-3, with D possibly matching TRBD1 (5 bases). V was shortened by 3 bases and J by 0 bases, with 9 bases between the two germline ends. The CDR3 runs to 14 residues. Germline CDR1 and CDR2: SQVTM and ANQGSEA. This CDR3 is CSVDGGTSGNTIYF. The CDR3 nucleotides are TGCAGCGTTGACGGAGGGACCTCTGGAAACACCATATATTTT.

V and J are TRBV29-1 and TRBJ2-3; unclear D gene. This CDR3 has 13 residues. Germline V gene lookup returns CDR1 SQVTM and CDR2 ANQGSEA. The V gene lost 4 bases and the J gene lost 1 base, with 9 bases spanning the gap. The CDR3 DNA is TGCAGCGTTGTTGCCCCCGGCACAGATACGCAGTATTTT. As protein: CSVVAPGTDTQYF.

This clonotype showed up just a few times. This chain uses TRBV12-5 with TRBJ2-7; TRBD2 aligns across 7 bases. J was trimmed by 0 bases and V by 5 bases; bases with no gene match: 10. Germline V gene sequence: CDR1 LGHNT, CDR2 FRNRAP. The CDR3 runs to 16 residues. The CDR3 loop reads CASGLTLAQLSYEQYF. CDR3 coding DNA: TGTGCTAGTGGTCTGACACTAGCGCAACTCTCCTACGAGCAGTACTTC.

The CDR3 is CASSSPGGGRNEQYF. CDR3 DNA: TGTGCCAGCAGTTCCCCAGGCGGGGGGCGGAACGAGCAGTACTTC. This rearrangement joins TRBV28 to TRBJ2-7; TRBD2 matches 8 bases. The V gene's germline CDR1 is MDHEN and CDR2 SYDVKM. Trimming cost V 4 bases and J 5 bases; bases outside gene matches: 10. The CDR3 length is 15 residues. Combining the CDR3 with reference TRBV28 and TRBJ2-7 gives the whole variable domain DVKVTQSSRYLVKRTGEKVFLECVQDMDHENMFWYRQDPGLGLRLIYFSYDVKMKEKGDIPEGYSVSREKKERFSLILESASTNQTSMYLCASSSPGGGRNEQYFGPGTRLTVT.

This clonotype was detected ten times or more. The J gene is TRBJ2-5, the V gene TRBV9, with TRBD2 matching 8 bases. The CDR3 has 14 amino acids. The trim removed 3 bases at V and 7 bases at J, leaving 8 bases unmatched. Germline V gives CDR1 SGDLS, CDR2 YYNGEE. As DNA, the CDR3 is TGTGCCAGCAGCGGGGACCCTCGGGGGGGGACCCAGTACTTC. It encodes CASSGDPRGGTQYF.

This clonotype was counted only a few times. The chain joins TRBV12-3 or TRBV12-4 to TRBJ2-7, with D maybe TRBD2 (7 bases). Trimming left V 6 bases short and J 0 bases short, with 12 bases between. The CDR3 spans 14 residues. The CDR3 sequence is CASSRGGPSYEQYF. CDR3 nucleotide sequence: TGTGCCAGCAGCCGCGGGGGCCCCTCCTACGAGCAGTACTTC.

The genes are TRBV10-3 and TRBJ2-7, with 9 bases fitting TRBD2. V trimming: 4 bases; J trimming: 2 bases; junction bases outside the gene matches: 9. The CDR3 covers 16 residues. Germline V gene lookup returns CDR1 ENHRY and CDR2 SYGVKD. The CDR3 loop reads CAISARLAAKTYEQYF. The CDR3 nucleotides are TGTGCCATCAGTGCTAGACTAGCGGCGAAGACCTACGAGCAGTACTTC.

The rearrangement uses TRBV11-2 and TRBJ2-3; a possible D gene is TRBD2 (5 bases). This CDR3 is built from 15 residues. Germline V gene lookup returns CDR1 SGHAT and CDR2 FQNNGV. V shed 6 bases and J shed 1 base, with 14 bases lying between them. CDR3 coding DNA: TGTGCCAGCAGTTATTTCGGAGCGGGCACAGATACGCAGTATTTT. It codes for CASSYFGAGTDTQYF.

The V gene is TRBV12-3 or TRBV12-4, the J gene TRBJ2-2; no clear D gene. Trimming stripped 8 bases from V and 3 bases from J, with 13 bases between. This CDR3 has 14 residues. CDR3 DNA: TGTGCCAGCGGCCTTCCCGGGTACACCGGGGAGCTGTTTTTT. Amino acids: CASGLPGYTGELFF.

The gene calls are TRBV2 and TRBJ2-3, with D possibly being TRBD2 (6 bases). Germline V gene sequence: CDR1 SNHLY, CDR2 FYNNEI. This CDR3 is built from 16 residues. The V end was cut by 6 bases, the J end by 4 bases, with 20 bases between. The CDR3 sequence: CASSAPSGGAADTQYF. For the CDR3, the DNA is TGTGCCAGCAGCGCTCCGAGCGGAGGGGCTGCAGATACGCAGTATTTT.

The V gene is TRBV2, the J gene TRBJ1-5; 12 nucleotides align to TRBD1. The CDR3 covers 15 residues. V lost 7 bases and J lost 7; bases outside the gene matches: 8. Germline V CDR1 and CDR2: SNHLY, FYNNEI. CDR3 coding DNA: TGTGCCAGCACACGGGACAGGGGGCGTCGACAGCCCCAGCATTTT. Residues: CASTRDRGRRQPQHF.

V is TRBV20-1 and J is TRBJ2-1, with 14 bases that match TRBD2. The CDR3 contains 17 residues. CDR1 DFQATT and CDR2 SNEGSKA come from the germline V gene (reference sequence). Germline trimming cut 5 bases from V and 3 bases from J; bases unmatched to any gene: 9. The CDR3 is CSAPTSGRAPGYNEQFF. In DNA form, the CDR3 reads TGCAGTGCTCCGACTAGCGGGAGGGCCCCTGGCTACAATGAGCAGTTCTTC.

This clonotype showed up just a few times. The gene calls are TRBV6-1 and TRBJ2-7; no clear D. Trimming shortened V by 6 bases and J by 6 bases, and 15 bases separated the two germline ends. Germline CDR1 and CDR2: MNHNS and SASEGT. CDR3 length: 13 residues. CDR3 bases: TGTGCCAGCAGCCCGAGTGGCGTCTTCGAGCAGTACTTC. Translated, it gives CASSPSGVFEQYF.

This clonotype was seen repeatedly, ten times or more. The chain links TRBV5-1 to TRBJ2-2; tentatively, D is TRBD1 (6 bases). Per germline, CDR1 SGHRS and CDR2 YFSETQ. The CDR3 runs 16 residues. The V gene lost 3 bases and the J gene lost 3 bases, with 15 bases spanning the gap. CDR3 residues: CASSSQTTGYTGELFF. The DNA for the CDR3 is TGCGCCAGCAGCTCCCAAACTACAGGGTACACCGGGGAGCTGTTTTTT.